This T cell receptor beta chain originates from a study of T-cell reconstitution after alpha-beta-depleted transplantation in children. CDR3 length: 18 amino acids. The germline gives CDR1 SGHAT, CDR2 FQDESV (reference sequence). Preparing the TCRbeta library involved the use of unique molecular identifiers. MiXCR was run by TCRdb on the PCR reads, yielding one entry per CDR3 protein. Among about 130,000 distinct CDR3 sequences listed, around 9.8% were seen once. Remarks on this clonotype: What it binds is not known. The junction departs from germline at one end; a sequencing error may be responsible.

Findings of the study overall: At one year after transplant, newly produced T cells mostly accounted for T-cell counts and diversity.

The receptor was derived from a girl under two years old who had a stem cell transplant for combined immunodeficiency, so the T cells may come from the graft donor. Here the sequenced sample was PBMCs, mostly from graft donor cells, taken 180 days after TCRalphabeta/CD19-depleted stem cell transplant. The chain uses TRBV11-1 and TRBJ2-1; 12 bases align to TRBD2. CDR3 amino acids: CASTLVRLTSGRYNEQFF. CDR3 sequence (DNA): TGTGCCAGCACCTTAGTCAGGTTGACTAGCGGGAGATACAATGAGCAGTTCTTC.